The present entry profiles one TCR beta chain with its context. The antigen is undetermined. The source of the sample is a study of T-cell memory formation after mild COVID-19. Study details: There were largely donor-specific TCR clusters. General observations from the study: Clones that contracted clustered mainly in CM and EM if CD4+ and in EMRA if CD8+.

MiXCR, run by TCRdb on the 5' RACE reads, gives a single entry per CDR3 protein. Here the sample spans about 210,000 distinct CDR3 sequences, about 11% being singletons. The receptor was isolated from a man aged 18-30 years who had mild COVID-19 (a few samples of this study predate the infection). Cell type and time point are not known. Sequenced: PBMCs or a T cell subset sorted from them (not recorded which).

The CDR3, as DNA: TGCAGTGCTAGAGAGGGGACGGAAAATAATTCACCCCTCCACTTT. Encoded protein: CSAREGTENNSPLHF. The chain couples TRBV20-1 to TRBJ1-6; TRBD1 might be the D (5 bases). This CDR3 spans 15 amino acids. The V and J ends lost 0 bases and 5 bases respectively, with 11 bases between them. Germline V gene data show CDR1 as DFQATT and CDR2 as SNEGSKA (reference sequence).